These 16 T cell receptor beta chains originate from one sample sequenced in a study of PD-L1 blockade in urothelial cancer. The repertoire was sequenced with immunoSEQ multiplex PCR; TCRdb's copy has only in-frame clones and lacks some. The sample lists 15,000 or so clones; 88% were seen once. This sample comprised PBMCs, obtained around atezolizumab (anti-PD-L1) treatment. All receptors come from a man aged 65 to 85 with urothelial cancer.

CDR3: CASSLTQKTYEQYF. DNA of the CDR3: TGTGCCAGCAGCTTGACACAGAAAACCTACGAGCAGTACTTC. The chain uses TRBV7-6 and TRBJ2-7, with D uncertain. The germline CDR1 and CDR2 sequences are SGHVS and FNYEAQ. The V end lost 3 bases, the J end lost 2 bases, and 11 bases lay between the germline ends. The CDR3 contains 14 residues.

The gene calls are TRBV5-6 and TRBJ2-7; TRBD1 matches 7 bases. The CDR3 contains 14 residues. Germline V gives CDR1 SGHDT, CDR2 YYEEEE. The V segment lost 5 bases and the J segment 0 bases; nucleotides outside the gene matches: 5. The CDR3 nucleotides are TGTGCCAGCAGGGACAGGATGGCCTCCTACGAGCAGTACTTC. Amino acids: CASRDRMASYEQYF.

The chain joins TRBV5-4 to TRBJ2-2, with D unresolved. From germline, CDR1 is SGHNT and CDR2 YYREEE (reference sequence). The CDR3 runs to 13 residues. V was trimmed by 0 bases and J by 6 bases, leaving 6 bases between them. The CDR3 DNA reads TGTGCCAGCAGCTTGGTGGCGGCCGGGGAGCTGTTTTTT. It yields the protein CASSLVAAGELFF.

The genes are TRBV10-3 and TRBJ2-7, with a weak D call TRBD1 (5 bases). Trimming stripped 8 bases from V and 3 bases from J, with 11 bases between. Germline V gives CDR1 ENHRY, CDR2 SYGVKD. CDR3 length equals 12 residues. The CDR3, as DNA: TGTGCCATCGGGCAGGGCGTCTACGAGCAGTACTTC. Its translation is CAIGQGVYEQYF.

Note on this clone: One junction end disagrees with the germline gene, perhaps due to a read error. The chain employs TRBV7-6 and TRBJ2-7, with D possibly TRBD1 on 5 matching bases. The CDR3 extends over 15 amino acids. Germline CDR1 reads SGHVS; CDR2 reads FNYEAQ. The CDR3 DNA reads TGTGCCAGCAGCTTAGGGACAAAACCTTCCTCCGAGCAGTACTTC. It yields the protein CASSLGTKPSSEQYF.

The gene calls are TRBV7-6 and TRBJ2-2, with TRBD1 as a possible D gene (5 bases). Trimming shortened V by 6 bases and J by 0 bases, and 8 bases separated the two germline ends. The CDR3 runs to 14 residues. Germline CDR1 is SGHVS and CDR2 is FNYEAQ. CDR3 DNA: TGTGCCAGCAGTCCGACAGCGAACACCGGGGAGCTGTTTTTT. Protein product: CASSPTANTGELFF.

CDR3 sequence reads: CASSQDVERTQYF. In DNA, the CDR3 is TGTGCCAGCAGCCAAGACGTCGAGAGGACCCAGTACTTC. This chain connects TRBV14 to TRBJ2-5; D ambiguous. Germline V CDR1 and CDR2: SGHDN, FVKESK. The CDR3 is 13 residues long. The V end lost 0 bases, the J end lost 7 bases, and 9 bases lay between the germline ends.

The genes are TRBV12-5 and TRBJ2-5, with TRBD2 as a possible D gene (6 bases). The CDR3 totals 14 residues. Germline values: CDR1 LGHNT, CDR2 FRNRAP. V was trimmed by 4 bases and J by 5 bases, leaving 14 bases between them. The CDR3 DNA reads TGTGCTAGTGGTTCCGGCGGGGTCTTGGAGACCCAGTACTTC. Encoded protein: CASGSGGVLETQYF. Full variable domain (missing parts from reference TRBV12-5 and TRBJ2-5): DARVTQTPRHKVTEMGQEVTMRCQPILGHNTVFWYRQTMMQGLELLAYFRNRAPLDDSGMPKDRFSAEMPDATLATLKIQPSEPRDSAVYFCASGSGGVLETQYFGPGTRLLVL.

The rearrangement joins TRBV4-1 to TRBJ2-5; 8 bases are a match to TRBD1. Germline V lookup: CDR1 MGHRA, CDR2 YSYEKL. Trimming at V came to 4 bases and at J to 0 bases, leaving 1 base not matched to a gene. The CDR3 length is 14 residues. The CDR3 reads CASSRQGYQETQYF. The CDR3 DNA reads as TGCGCCAGCAGCCGACAGGGGTACCAAGAGACCCAGTACTTC.

This chain joins TRBV6-5 and TRBJ2-1, with D tentatively TRBD1 (7 bases). The CDR3 is 13 residues long. Germline CDR1 MNHEY, CDR2 SVGAGI. Trimming left V 5 bases short and J 9 bases short, with 14 bases between. The DNA for the CDR3 is TGTGCCAGCAGTGCAGGGGGGCGGAGTGAGCAGTTCTTC. The encoded protein is CASSAGGRSEQFF.

This chain uses TRBV25-1 with TRBJ2-2, with a possible D match to TRBD1 (6 bases). The germline gives CDR1 MGHDK, CDR2 SYGVNS. The CDR3 extends over 15 amino acids. V was trimmed by 5 bases and J by 2 bases, leaving 12 bases between them. The CDR3 region is CASSRTGKNTGELFF. As DNA, the CDR3 is TGTGCCAGCAGTCGAACAGGGAAAAACACCGGGGAGCTGTTTTTT.

This clone came up a few times. The chain carries TRBV6-1 and TRBJ2-5; TRBD2 matches 14 bases. J gave up 5 bases and V 8 bases, and 4 bases lay outside the gene matches. Looked up from germline, CDR1 is MNHNS and CDR2 is SASEGT. The CDR3 is 14 residues long. The CDR3, as DNA: TGTGCCAGCGAGAGGACTAGCGGGGGGGAGACCCAGTACTTC. This codes for CASERTSGGETQYF.

The J gene is TRBJ2-7, the V gene TRBV19; TRBD1 matches 8 bases. Germline V gene lookup returns CDR1 LNHDA and CDR2 SQIVND (reference sequence). J lost 5 bases, V lost 8 bases, and 14 bases had no gene match. This CDR3 is 15 amino acids long. This CDR3 reads CASGLTGDRLHEQYF. The CDR3 DNA is TGTGCCAGTGGTTTAACTGGGGACAGGCTACACGAGCAGTACTTC.

The V gene is TRBV10-3, the J gene TRBJ2-7; D remains ambiguous. Trimming removed 0 bases from V and 5 bases from J, with 8 bases in between. The CDR3 sequence is 13 residues long. CDR1 is ENHRY and CDR2 is SYGVKD in the germline V gene. The CDR3 spells CAISESILDEQYF. CDR3 coding DNA: TGTGCCATCAGTGAGTCAATACTCGACGAGCAGTACTTC.

The chain couples TRBV2 to TRBJ1-5; perhaps TRBD1 as D (5 bases). Between the trimmed V and J ends, which lost 6 bases and 3 bases, there was a span of 6 bases. CDR1 and CDR2 (germline): SNHLY, FYNNEI. The CDR3 has 12 residues. The CDR3 DNA reads TGTGCCAGCAGAGGGGCCAATCAGCCCCAGCATTTT. Residues: CASRGANQPQHF.

This chain joins TRBV12-5 and TRBJ1-2, with 7 bases fitting TRBD1. Germline V gene sequence: CDR1 LGHNT, CDR2 FRNRAP. The CDR3 extends over 15 amino acids. After removal of 2 bases from V and 6 bases from J, the junction contained 9 bases not matched to a gene. The CDR3 sequence is CASGLWGTENNGYTF. As DNA, the CDR3 is TGTGCTAGTGGTTTGTGGGGGACAGAGAATAATGGCTACACCTTC.